This T cell receptor beta chain was obtained from a study of blood T cell repertoires in COVID-19. Overall study context: The origin of the acute and convalescent COVID-19 samples was the United States, Italy and Spain. T cells, B-cell-depleted T cells, or PBMCs provided the cDNA or gDNA that served as material.

This CDR3 spans 17 amino acids. The V and J ends lost 4 bases and 2 bases, in that order; junction bases with no gene match: 10. Germline lookup yields CDR1 LGHNA and CDR2 YNFKEQ. Original handling: Amplifying reference gene primers gave estimates of nucleated cell counts. The data were produced by immunoSEQ multiplex PCR, yet TCRdb's version contains in-frame clones alone and is incomplete. D and trimming were read from the DNA, whereas the V and J calls and clone size are those reported in that table. This sample has some 65,000 clones, with approximately 93% found just once. The sample was peripheral blood. The chain joins TRBV4-2 to TRBJ2-5; 10 bases are a match to TRBD2. The sequence was collected from a man aged 65-85 years with active COVID-19. The DNA of the CDR3 is TGTGCCAGCAGCCTTCTCGGACTAGCGGAGAAGCAAGAGACCCAGTACTTC. Its translation is CASSLLGLAEKQETQYF.